This T cell receptor beta chain was sequenced during a study of T cell clones after liver transplantation. Study as a whole: Post-transplant blood was tracked for graft-donor-reactive T cell clones identified in a pre-transplant mixed lymphocyte reaction. Study results and caveats: Low donor cell numbers restricted donor-reactive repertoire measurement in a couple of subjects. A larger donor-reactive than third-party decline suggested partial antigen-specific deletion.

V was clipped by 5 bases and J by 1 base; unmatched bases: 3. Germline loops: CDR1 SEHNR, CDR2 FQNEAQ (reference sequence). The CDR3 runs 14 residues. Sequenced by immunoSEQ multiplex PCR; TCRdb stores in-frame clones only, minus some. The profile shows some 6,000 clones, 80% of them singletons. Details on this clone: What it recognizes is unknown.

The rearrangement uses TRBV7-9 and TRBJ2-5; 8 nucleotides agree with TRBD1. The sequences come from CD8+ T cells from blood, collected about 46 months after liver transplant. The clonotype was recovered from a human patient who received a liver transplant. Some T cells may possibly be graft donor cells. CDR3: CASSVDRGQETQYF. CDR3 bases: TGTGCCAGCAGCGTAGACAGGGGCCAAGAGACCCAGTACTTC.